This T cell receptor beta chain comes out of a study of T cells after yellow fever vaccination. Germline V gives CDR1 LNHNV, CDR2 YYDKDF (reference sequence). The CDR3 has 16 amino acids. Template switching by 5'RACE produced TCR cDNA, adding a universal primer site and UMIs. TCRdb called the 5' RACE reads again in MiXCR, with one record for every CDR3 protein. The profile covers some 560,000 distinct CDR3 sequences, with about a sixth appearing a single time and roughly a sixth taken by the ten largest. Turning to this clonotype: The junction departs from germline at one end; a sequencing error may be responsible.

This receptor was obtained from a man aged 18-30 years who received the YFV17D yellow fever vaccine. This chain joins TRBV15 and TRBJ1-2, with 11 positions matching TRBD1. Specimen: PBMCs, collected 5 days after the first yellow fever vaccination. Written as DNA, the CDR3 is TGTGCCACCAGCAGAGGGACAGGGGGCGAGGTCTATGGGTACACCTTC. This sequence encodes CATSRGTGGEVYGYTF.